A selection of T cell receptor beta chains follows, all from one sample in a study of T cell repertoires in cytomegalovirus infection. TCRdb itself ran the reads through MiXCR, one entry per CDR3 protein. The sample consists of around 740,000 distinct CDR3 sequences, 35% to 40% of them appearing once. Sequencing was carried out using PBMCs. Source of these receptors: a human donor in good health (CMV status not recorded). Some clones in this sample may be carry-over from other donors' samples. The CDR3 runs from the conserved cysteine through the conserved F or W. D genes are given only for firm matches. Not all rows give a size; the values are once, few, many and, for expanded clones, a class.

-	TRBV12-3/TRBV12-4	-	TRBJ1-2	TGTGCCAGCAGTTCATACGACAGGCCTTCTAACTATGGCTACACCTTC	CASSSYDRPSNYGYTF
-	TRBV28	-	TRBJ1-5	TGTGCCAGCAGTTTACGGCGGCTCTTAAATCAGCCCCAGCATTTT	CASSLRRLLNQPQHF
-	TRBV28	-	TRBJ1-1	TGTGCCAGCAGTGTAAGCACTGAAGCTTTCTTT	CASSVSTEAFF
TRBD2	TRBV12-3/TRBV12-4	-	TRBJ2-2	TGTGCCAGCAGTTTAAAGCGGGGGGCGGTCGGGGAGCTGTTTTTT	CASSLKRGAVGELFF
-	TRBV7-2	-	TRBJ1-2	TGTGCCAGCAGCCCGAGCCTCGAATTTAACTATGGCTACACCTTC	CASSPSLEFNYGYTF
-	TRBV5-5	few	TRBJ2-3	TGTGCCAGCAGCTTCCGAGCGGGTGGCACAGATACGCAGTATTTT	CASSFRAGGTDTQYF
-	TRBV18	-	TRBJ2-1	TGTGCCAGCTCACCAAAGGGCCGGGACGACAATGAGCAGGTCTTC	CASSPKGRDDNEQVF
TRBD1	TRBV6-6	few	TRBJ1-6	TGTGCCAGCAGTTACGCCGGGACAGGGGATTCACCCCTCCACTTT	CASSYAGTGDSPLHF
-	TRBV5-6	-	TRBJ2-5	TGTGCCAGCAGCTTGGACGGGCCGGAGACCCAGTACTTC	CASSLDGPETQYF
TRBD1	TRBV20-1	-	TRBJ1-5	TGCAGTGCTAACAGGGGGGATAGCAATCAGCCCCAGCATTTT	CSANRGDSNQPQHF
TRBD1	TRBV7-9	-	TRBJ2-3	TGTGCCAGCAGCTTTGGGACAGGGACTCCTAGCACAGATACGCAGTATTTT	CASSFGTGTPSTDTQYF
TRBD1	TRBV7-9	few	TRBJ2-2	TGTGCCAGCAGCTGGGGACAGCCACTCACCGGGGAGCTGTTTTTT	CASSWGQPLTGELFF
-	TRBV24-1	-	TRBJ2-2	TGTGCCACCAGTGATTTGAACACCGACACCGGGGAGCTGTTTTTT	CATSDLNTDTGELFF
TRBD1	TRBV28	few	TRBJ1-5	TGTGCCAGCAGTTCCCGCGGGACAGGGGTTATTCAGCCCCAGCATTTT	CASSSRGTGVIQPQHF
TRBD2	TRBV29-1	-	TRBJ2-7	TGCAGCGTTGGTGGTCTAGCGGGAGGGAACGAGCAGTACTTC	CSVGGLAGGNEQYF
-	TRBV5-5	-	TRBJ2-1	TGTGCCAGCAGAACTGGTCAGGGGTCTCGAGAGCAGTTCTTC	CASRTGQGSREQFF
TRBD1	TRBV6-5	-	TRBJ2-4	TGTGCCAGCAGTTACGGGGGACAGTCCGCAACCAAAAACATTCAGTACTTC	CASSYGGQSATKNIQYF
TRBD2	TRBV7-6	few	TRBJ2-7	TGTGCCAGCAGCTCTAGCGGGGCCTCCTACGAGCAGTACTTC	CASSSSGASYEQYF
TRBD1	TRBV19	few	TRBJ1-5	TGTGCCAGTAGTCCGACAGGGAATGGCAATCAGCCCCAGCATTTT	CASSPTGNGNQPQHF
-	TRBV12-3/TRBV12-4	-	TRBJ1-3	TGTGCCAGCAGTAGATCGACAGCGACTGGAAACACCATATATTTT	CASSRSTATGNTIYF
-	TRBV12-3/TRBV12-4	once	TRBJ1-1	TGTGCCAGCAGTCGCTCACTCGTGAACACTGAAGCTTTCTTT	CASSRSLVNTEAFF
TRBD1	TRBV19	-	TRBJ2-1	TGTGCCAGTAGTAGCACAGGGGGCGCCTACAATGAGCAGTTCTTC	CASSSTGGAYNEQFF
-	TRBV29-1	-	TRBJ2-1	TGCAGCGGGAAAACAGGGCAAGAGCAGTTCTTC	CSGKTGQEQFF
-	TRBV27	few	TRBJ1-5	TGTGCCAGCAGATCACACGGTAGCAATCAGCCCCAGCATTTT	CASRSHGSNQPQHF